This T cell receptor (beta chain) emerged from a study of blood T cell repertoires in COVID-19. Study summary: Sample material is recorded as cDNA or gDNA derived from T cells, B-cell-depleted T cells, or PBMCs.

The CDR3 runs 14 residues. V dropped 3 bases and J dropped 1 base, with 7 bases sitting between them. Germline assignment: CDR1 MNHEY and CDR2 SVGAGI. Libraries were prepared by immunoSEQ multiplex PCR; TCRdb keeps only in-frame clonotypes and omits some of them. Among about 180,000 clones listed, approximately 85% were seen once. What was sequenced was peripheral blood. The receptor comes from a man in his 60s with acute or convalescent COVID-19. This chain uses TRBV6-5 with TRBJ2-1, with unresolved D. DNA for the CDR3: TGTGCCAGCAGTTATTTCGGTTCCTACAATGAGCAGTTCTTC. Translating it yields CASSYFGSYNEQFF.